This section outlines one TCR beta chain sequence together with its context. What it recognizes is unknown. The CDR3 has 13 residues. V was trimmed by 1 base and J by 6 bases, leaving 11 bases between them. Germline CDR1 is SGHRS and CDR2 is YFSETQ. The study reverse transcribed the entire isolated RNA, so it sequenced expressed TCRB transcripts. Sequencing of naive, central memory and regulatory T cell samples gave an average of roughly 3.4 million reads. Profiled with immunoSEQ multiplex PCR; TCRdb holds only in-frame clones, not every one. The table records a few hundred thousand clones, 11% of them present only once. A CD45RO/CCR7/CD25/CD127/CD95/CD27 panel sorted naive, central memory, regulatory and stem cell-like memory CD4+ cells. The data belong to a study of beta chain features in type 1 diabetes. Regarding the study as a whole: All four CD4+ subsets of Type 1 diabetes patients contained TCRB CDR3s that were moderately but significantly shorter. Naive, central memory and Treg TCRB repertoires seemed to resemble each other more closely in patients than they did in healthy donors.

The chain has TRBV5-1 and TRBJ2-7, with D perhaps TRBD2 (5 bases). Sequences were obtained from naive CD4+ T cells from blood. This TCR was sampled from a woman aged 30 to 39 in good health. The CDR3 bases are TGCGCCAGCAGCTTGTATCGGGAAGGCGAGCAGTACTTC. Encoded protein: CASSLYREGEQYF.